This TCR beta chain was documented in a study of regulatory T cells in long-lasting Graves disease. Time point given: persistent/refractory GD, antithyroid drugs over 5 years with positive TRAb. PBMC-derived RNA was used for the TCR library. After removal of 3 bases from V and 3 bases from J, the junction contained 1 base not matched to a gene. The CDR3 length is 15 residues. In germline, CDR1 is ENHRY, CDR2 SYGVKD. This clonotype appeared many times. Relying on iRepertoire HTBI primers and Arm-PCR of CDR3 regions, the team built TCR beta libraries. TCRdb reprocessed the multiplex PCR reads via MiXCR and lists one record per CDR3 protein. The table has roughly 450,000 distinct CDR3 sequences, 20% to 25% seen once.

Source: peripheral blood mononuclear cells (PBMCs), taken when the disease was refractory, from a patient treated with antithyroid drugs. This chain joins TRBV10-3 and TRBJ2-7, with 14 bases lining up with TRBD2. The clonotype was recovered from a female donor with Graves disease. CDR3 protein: CAISDGLAGGYEQYF. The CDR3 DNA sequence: TGTGCCATCAGTGACGGACTAGCGGGAGGCTACGAGCAGTACTTC.